Shown below are 25 T cell receptor beta chains from a single sample sequenced in a study of T cell responses to AZD1222 COVID-19 vaccine. Method: immunoSEQ multiplex PCR; TCRdb's copy keeps in-frame clones and lacks some. The sample lists around 170,000 clones, about nine tenths seen once, with 1.5% to 2% in the top ten. Material: peripheral blood, obtained 28 days after the second AZD1222 dose. The receptors were gathered from an adult who received the AZD1222 COVID-19 vaccine.

The CDR3 loop is CASSLELGRNEQFF. The DNA for the CDR3 is TGTGCCAGCAGCTTAGAGCTGGGGAGGAATGAGCAGTTCTTC. The chain recombines TRBV11-2 with TRBJ2-1; tentatively, D is TRBD2 (6 bases). V dropped 0 bases and J dropped 7 bases, with 10 bases sitting between them. The CDR3 is 14 amino acids. CDR1 is SGHAT and CDR2 is FQNNGV in the germline V gene.

The J gene is TRBJ2-7, the V gene TRBV7-9, with 8 nucleotides matching TRBD2. Germline loops: CDR1 SEHNR, CDR2 FQNEAQ (reference sequence). The CDR3 contains 14 residues. Germline trimming cut 2 bases from V and 4 bases from J; bases unmatched to any gene: 4. The CDR3 sequence: CASSLTSGLYEQYF. The CDR3 DNA reads as TGTGCCAGCAGCTTAACTAGCGGACTGTACGAGCAGTACTTC. The full variable domain, completed using reference TRBV7-9 and TRBJ2-7, is DTGVSQNPRHKITKRGQNVTFRCDPISEHNRLYWYRQTLGQGPEFLTYFQNEAQLEKSRLLSDRFSAERPKGSFSTLEIQRTEQGDSAMYLCASSLTSGLYEQYFGPGTRLTVT.

The chain joins TRBV6-5 to TRBJ2-2, with 12 bases matching TRBD2. The CDR3 totals 15 residues. With V trimmed by 7 bases and J by 5 bases, 5 bases remained unmatched. The V gene's germline CDR1 is MNHEY and CDR2 SVGAGI. The CDR3 reads CASKLAGGGTGELFF. DNA of the CDR3: TGTGCCAGCAAACTAGCGGGAGGAGGGACCGGGGAGCTGTTTTTT.

The rearrangement joins TRBV3-1 (or the pseudogene TRBV3-2) to TRBJ1-2; tentatively, D is TRBD1 (6 bases). The CDR3 contains 12 residues. Germline V gene lookup returns CDR1 LGHDT and CDR2 YNNKEL (reference sequence). V lost 3 bases and J lost 8, with 10 bases in between. The CDR3 here is CASSQDSGGYTF. CDR3 bases: TGTGCCAGCAGCCAGGACAGTGGAGGCTACACCTTC.

The chain recombines TRBV29-1 with TRBJ2-3; D might be TRBD2 (5 bases). Germline V lookup: CDR1 SQVTM, CDR2 ANQGSEA. Trimming took off 0 bases at V and 2 bases at J, with 9 bases between the two ends. CDR3 length: 14 amino acids. The CDR3 sequence: CSVEDRGLTDTQYF. CDR3 sequence (DNA): TGCAGCGTTGAAGATCGAGGACTCACAGATACGCAGTATTTT.

The chain couples TRBV7-9 to TRBJ1-1, with TRBD1 as a possible D gene (5 bases). From germline, CDR1 is SEHNR and CDR2 FQNEAQ (reference sequence). Trimming left V 5 bases short and J 4 bases short, with 8 bases between. The CDR3 is 12 amino acids. The CDR3 nucleotides read TGTGCCAGCAGCAAGGGGTTCACTGAAGCTTTCTTT. This sequence encodes CASSKGFTEAFF.

A single count supports this clone. The V and J genes are TRBV6-5 and TRBJ2-7; 9 nucleotides agree with TRBD2. V shed 2 bases and J 5 bases; nucleotides not matched to a gene: 7. Germline CDR1 reads MNHEY; CDR2 reads SVGAGI. The CDR3 spans 15 residues. The CDR3 here is CASSYGTSPWNEQYF. The CDR3, as DNA: TGTGCCAGCAGTTACGGGACTAGCCCCTGGAACGAGCAGTACTTC.

The V and J genes are TRBV14 and TRBJ2-2; the match to TRBD1 covers 8 bases. V was clipped by 3 bases and J by 4 bases; unmatched bases: 10. Germline values: CDR1 SGHDN, CDR2 FVKESK. The CDR3 is 17 residues long. The CDR3 reads CASSQGQGAKFTGELFF. The CDR3 bases are TGTGCCAGCAGCCAGGGGCAGGGGGCGAAGTTCACCGGGGAGCTGTTTTTT.

This rearrangement joins TRBV6-5 to TRBJ2-7; D is ambiguous. Trimming removed 6 bases at V and 5 bases at J, with 11 bases between. The V gene's germline CDR1 is MNHEY and CDR2 SVGAGI. The CDR3 has 12 amino acids. The CDR3 DNA follows: TGTGCCAGCAGCCCAGGACGGAACGAGCAGTACTTC. Amino acids: CASSPGRNEQYF.

The chain links TRBV14 to TRBJ2-5, with D unresolved. V lost 1 base, J lost 5 bases, and 8 bases lay in between. Germline CDR1 and CDR2: SGHDN and FVKESK. This CDR3 contains 13 residues. The DNA for the CDR3 is TGTGCCAGCAGCCAAGGTTGGCGGGAGACCCAGTACTTC. Translating gives CASSQGWRETQYF.

As concerns this clone: The same CDR3 can be traced to other DNA sequences in this sample. The gene calls are TRBV24-1 and TRBJ1-3; D is undetermined. CDR1 and CDR2 from the germline V gene are KGHDR and SFDVKD. This CDR3 contains 15 residues. The V end was cut by 4 bases, the J end by 0 bases, with 9 bases between. DNA for the CDR3: TGTGCCACCAGTGACCCAGGAAGCTCTGGAAACACCATATATTTT. Translated: CATSDPGSSGNTIYF.

The chain employs TRBV5-6 and TRBJ2-7; 12 bases map to TRBD1. CDR3 size: 16 residues. Germline CDR1 SGHDT, CDR2 YYEEEE. J was trimmed by 0 bases and V by 6 bases; bases with no gene match: 7. CDR3 amino acids: CASTPGTGGFSYEQYF. CDR3 sequence (DNA): TGTGCCAGCACCCCCGGGACAGGGGGCTTCTCCTACGAGCAGTACTTC.

This chain links TRBV12-3 or TRBV12-4 with TRBJ1-2; D gene unclear. Between the trimmed V and J ends, which lost 5 bases and 8 bases, there was a span of 15 bases. The CDR3 is made up of 13 amino acids. The CDR3 DNA reads TGTGCCAGCAGTCCGGGTCCCACCACCGGCTACACCTTC. This encodes CASSPGPTTGYTF.

The chain has TRBV4-3 and TRBJ2-1; D remains unclear. CDR3 length equals 13 residues. Trimming took 1 base from V and 3 from J, leaving 4 bases between them. The germline CDR1 and CDR2 sequences are LGHNA and YSLEER. CDR3 DNA: TGCGCCAGCAGCCAAGGTAGCTACAATGAGCAGTTCTTC. Protein: CASSQGSYNEQFF.

The genes are TRBV7-3 and TRBJ2-1; tentatively, D is TRBD1 or TRBD2 (6 bases each). Germline V gene data show CDR1 as SGHTA and CDR2 as FQGTGA. The CDR3 covers 17 residues. Trimming removed 1 base from V and 4 bases from J, with 17 bases in between. The CDR3 DNA is TGTGCCAGCAGCTTAAGTGTTAGGGGGGTCGCTTACAATGAGCAGTTCTTC. Residues: CASSLSVRGVAYNEQFF.

This clone was picked up one time. The rearrangement links TRBV10-3 to TRBJ2-2; TRBD2 is a possible D gene (5 bases). Trimming took 8 bases from V and 7 from J, leaving 17 bases between them. CDR1 is ENHRY, CDR2 SYGVKD, per germline. CDR3 length equals 14 residues. The CDR3: CAIRIEGFSGELFF. For the CDR3, the DNA is TGTGCCATCCGAATTGAGGGTTTCAGCGGGGAGCTGTTTTTT.

This chain connects TRBV5-1 to TRBJ1-1; the D is unclear. CDR1 SGHRS and CDR2 YFSETQ come from the germline V gene. The CDR3 sequence is 13 residues long. Trimming took 1 base from V and 1 from J, leaving 5 bases between them. The CDR3 spells CASSLQENTEAFF. The CDR3 DNA sequence: TGCGCCAGCAGCTTGCAGGAGAACACTGAAGCTTTCTTT.

This clone was recorded only once. The V and J genes are TRBV5-1 and TRBJ2-5, with a tentative D call TRBD1 (6 bases). V was trimmed by 4 bases and J by 1 base, leaving 11 bases between them. This CDR3 has 14 residues. Germline CDR1 SGHRS, CDR2 YFSETQ. The CDR3, as DNA: TGCGCCAGCAGCCCACAGGGTACCCAAGAGACCCAGTACTTC. Its protein is CASSPQGTQETQYF.

The chain combines TRBV7-9 with TRBJ2-1; 7 bases line up with TRBD1. V was pared by 7 bases and J by 2 bases, with 11 bases of the junction left unmatched. The CDR3 sequence is 16 residues long. Looked up from germline, CDR1 is SEHNR and CDR2 is FQNEAQ (reference sequence). This CDR3 is CASTRSYRGPYNEQFF. CDR3 bases: TGTGCCAGCACTCGAAGCTACAGGGGCCCCTACAATGAGCAGTTCTTC. The full variable domain, completed using reference TRBV7-9 and TRBJ2-1, is DTGVSQNPRHKITKRGQNVTFRCDPISEHNRLYWYRQTLGQGPEFLTYFQNEAQLEKSRLLSDRFSAERPKGSFSTLEIQRTEQGDSAMYLCASTRSYRGPYNEQFFGPGTRLTVL.

The chain joins TRBV6-2 or TRBV6-3 to TRBJ2-5; the match to TRBD2 covers 15 bases. Germline V gives CDR1 MNHEY, CDR2 SVGEGT. Trimming cost V 5 bases and J 5 bases; bases outside gene matches: 6. This CDR3 is 16 amino acids long. CDR3: CASSAGLAGGWETQYF. The CDR3 DNA sequence: TGTGCCAGCAGTGCGGGACTAGCGGGGGGATGGGAGACCCAGTACTTC.

The chain joins TRBV6-5 to TRBJ1-1; maybe TRBD1 (6 bases). Per germline, CDR1 MNHEY and CDR2 SVGAGI. The CDR3 is 15 residues long. Trimming shortened V by 5 bases and J by 4 bases, and 17 bases separated the two germline ends. CDR3 region: CASSRGQTRGTEAFF. For the CDR3, the DNA is TGTGCCAGCAGTCGAGGACAGACGAGGGGCACTGAAGCTTTCTTT.

Written as DNA, the CDR3 is TGCGCCAGCTCACGACTAGCGGGGGGAGAAACAGATACGCAGTATTTT. This encodes CASSRLAGGETDTQYF. The rearrangement links TRBV5-1 to TRBJ2-3; 13 bases match TRBD2. J lost 3 bases, V lost 7 bases, and 8 bases had no gene match. The germline V gene has CDR1 SGHRS and CDR2 YFSETQ. The CDR3 loop spans 16 amino acids.

The chain combines TRBV7-2 with TRBJ1-1; D unclear. Germline V lookup: CDR1 SGHTA, CDR2 FQGNSA. V lost 1 base and J lost 7, with 4 bases in between. This CDR3 is built from 11 residues. In DNA, the CDR3 is TGTGCCAGCAGCTTAGTAAATGAAGCTTTCTTT. Translation: CASSLVNEAFF.

This clone was recorded once. V and J are TRBV7-8 and TRBJ2-5; D assignment may be TRBD1 or TRBD2 (5 bases each). The CDR3 loop spans 14 amino acids. Germline lookup yields CDR1 SGHVS and CDR2 FQNEAQ. V was pared by 5 bases and J by 5 bases, with 15 bases between. The CDR3 nucleotides read TGTGCCAGCAGCCCTGATTGGGGGTTTGAGACCCAGTACTTC. This translates into CASSPDWGFETQYF.

V and J are TRBV5-1 and TRBJ2-3; D not certain. With 1 base removed from V and 2 bases from J, the gap between germline ends came to 8 bases. The CDR3 runs 14 residues. Germline-derived CDR1 and CDR2 are SGHRS and YFSETQ. CDR3 sequence reads: CASSLRSVTDTQYF. The CDR3 DNA is TGCGCCAGCAGCTTGAGGTCAGTCACAGATACGCAGTATTTT. The full variable domain, in which reference TRBV5-1 and TRBJ2-3 provide the parts outside the CDR3, is KAGVTQTPRYLIKTRGQQVTLSCSPISGHRSVSWYQQTPGQGLQFLFEYFSETQRNKGNFPGRFSGRQFSNSRSEMNVSTLELGDSALYLCASSLRSVTDTQYFGPGTRLTVL.